This T cell receptor beta chain stems from a study of T cells after yellow fever vaccination. Overall study context: The SMART-Seq v4 Ultra Low Input method served to prepare the low-cell-number fractions. Study conclusions and caveats: A secondary response was less intense yet reached its peak sooner, at day 5 versus 15.

TCRdb re-analysed the 5' RACE reads in MiXCR, keeping a single row per CDR3 protein. The sample holds 120,000 or so distinct CDR3 sequences, over 8% seen once. The germline V and J ends were trimmed by 1 base and 0 bases, with 7 bases remaining between them. Germline lookup yields CDR1 SGHAT and CDR2 FQNNGV. This CDR3 is built from 16 residues. With regard to this clonotype: Its antigen is not known.

The sequences come from CD8+ T cells sorted from PBMCs, collected on the day of the yellow fever booster vaccination. The chain joins TRBV11-2 to TRBJ2-6; D perhaps matches TRBD2 (5 bases). The source is a man aged 18 to 30 who received the YFV17D yellow fever vaccine. The CDR3 sequence is CASSLGGLSGANVLTF. The CDR3 DNA sequence: TGTGCCAGCAGCTTAGGCGGGCTCTCTGGGGCCAACGTCCTGACTTTC. Variable domain in full (rest from reference TRBV11-2 and TRBJ2-6): EAGVAQSPRYKIIEKRQSVAFWCNPISGHATLYWYQQILGQGPKLLIQFQNNGVVDDSQLPKDRFSAERLKGVDSTLKIQPAKLEDSAVYLCASSLGGLSGANVLTFGAGSRLTVL.